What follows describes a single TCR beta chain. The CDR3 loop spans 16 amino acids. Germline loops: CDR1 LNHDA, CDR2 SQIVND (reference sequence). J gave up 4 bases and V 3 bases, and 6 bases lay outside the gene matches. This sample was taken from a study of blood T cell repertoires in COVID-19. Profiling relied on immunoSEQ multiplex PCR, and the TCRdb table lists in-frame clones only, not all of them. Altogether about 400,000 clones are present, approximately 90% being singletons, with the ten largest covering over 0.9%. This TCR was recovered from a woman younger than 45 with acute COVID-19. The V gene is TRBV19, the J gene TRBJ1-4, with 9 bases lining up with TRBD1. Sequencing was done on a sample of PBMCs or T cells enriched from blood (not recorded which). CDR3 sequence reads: CASSMNRGRGNEKLFF. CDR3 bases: TGTGCCAGTAGTATGAACAGGGGGCGGGGTAATGAAAAACTGTTTTTT.